This T cell receptor (beta chain) comes out of a study of shared clonotypes between healthy human individuals. Whole-study context: The cohort had a couple of women and a few men, ages 18 to 49. Overall study findings and caveats: It was the few donors that limited the genetic and exposure-history diversity represented. Generally, naive subsets came out with larger estimated richness than memory subsets.

CD8 cells regarded as naive lacked CD45RO, were positively chosen for CCR7, and omitted terminally differentiated effector memory CD45RA+ cells. This clone was counted a single time. Antigen unknown. The authors loaded approximately 220 ng DNA, 30,000 to 35,000 T cell genomes, into sorted-subset replicate PCRs. Clones were read by immunoSEQ multiplex PCR, and TCRdb kept only the in-frame ones, dropping some. Of hundreds of thousands of clones in the sample, 90% to 97% are singletons; the top ten hold 0.11%. The sequencing sample was made of naive CD8+ T cells sorted from blood. The clonotype originates from a woman younger than 45 in good health.

CDR3 in amino acids: CASVIGTGGTEAFF. For the CDR3, the DNA is TGCGCCAGCGTCATCGGGACAGGGGGTACTGAAGCTTTCTTT. This chain joins TRBV5-1 and TRBJ1-1, with TRBD1 matching over 11 bases. The CDR3 runs 14 residues. Germline CDR1 and CDR2: SGHRS and YFSETQ. V was clipped by 7 bases and J by 5 bases; unmatched bases: 7.